Detailed here is one T cell receptor (beta chain). The antigen is undetermined. The data originate from a study of CD8 T cells in Susac syndrome. General observations from the study: The study recognized that its TCR sequencing and HLA analysis covered a relatively small number of individuals.

The CDR3 length is 14 residues. V lost 3 bases to trimming and J lost 4 bases; unmatched junction nucleotides: 5. CDR1 SGDLS and CDR2 YYNGEE come from the germline V gene. The study used healthy donors as controls matched for age and sex. TEMRA cells underwent FACS enrichment and CD8+ and CD4+ T cells underwent negative isolation. The authors reverse transcribed roughly 0.5 to 1 ug RNA with random hexamers. TCR beta CDR3 was amplified by immunoSEQ multiplex PCR. This amplification extended across 54 Vbeta and 13 Jbeta segments. MiXCR, run by TCRdb on the immunoSEQ multiplex PCR reads, gives a single entry per CDR3 protein. This table has approximately 160,000 distinct CDR3 sequences, about 93% appearing once.

Material: CD4+ T cells from PBMCs. The rearrangement links TRBV9 to TRBJ2-5; TRBD1 matches at 8 bases. This TCR came from a human donor in good health. The CDR3: CASSATGDTETQYF. The CDR3 DNA reads as TGTGCCAGCAGCGCGACAGGGGATACAGAGACCCAGTACTTC.